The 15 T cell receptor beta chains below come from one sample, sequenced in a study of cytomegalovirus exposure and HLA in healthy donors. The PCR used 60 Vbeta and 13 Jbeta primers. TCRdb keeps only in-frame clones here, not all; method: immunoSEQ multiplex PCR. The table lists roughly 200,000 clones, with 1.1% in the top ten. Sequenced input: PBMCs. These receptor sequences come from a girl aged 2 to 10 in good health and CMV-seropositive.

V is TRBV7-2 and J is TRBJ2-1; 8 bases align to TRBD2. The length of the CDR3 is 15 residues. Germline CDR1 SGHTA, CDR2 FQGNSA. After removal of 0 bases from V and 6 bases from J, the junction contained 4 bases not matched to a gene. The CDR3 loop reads CASSLAPSGSNEQFF. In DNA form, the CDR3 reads TGTGCCAGCAGCTTAGCGCCTAGCGGGTCCAATGAGCAGTTCTTC. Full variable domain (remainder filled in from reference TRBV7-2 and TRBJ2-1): GAGVSQSPSNKVTEKGKDVELRCDPISGHTALYWYRQSLGQGLEFLIYFQGNSAPDKSGLPSDRFSAERTGGSVSTLTIQRTQQEDSAVYLCASSLAPSGSNEQFFGPGTRLTVL.

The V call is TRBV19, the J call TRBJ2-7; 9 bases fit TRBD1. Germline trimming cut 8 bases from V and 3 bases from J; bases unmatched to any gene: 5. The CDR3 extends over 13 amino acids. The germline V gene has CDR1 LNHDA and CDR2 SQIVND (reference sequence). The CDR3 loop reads CASEPGQGYEQYF. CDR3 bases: TGTGCCAGTGAGCCGGGACAGGGCTACGAGCAGTACTTC.

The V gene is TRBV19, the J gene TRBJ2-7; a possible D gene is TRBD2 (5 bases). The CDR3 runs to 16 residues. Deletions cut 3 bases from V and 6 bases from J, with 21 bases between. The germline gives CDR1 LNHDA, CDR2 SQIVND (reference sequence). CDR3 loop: CASSIDPGVPQAEQYF. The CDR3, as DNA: TGTGCCAGTAGTATCGATCCCGGGGTCCCCCAAGCCGAGCAGTACTTC.

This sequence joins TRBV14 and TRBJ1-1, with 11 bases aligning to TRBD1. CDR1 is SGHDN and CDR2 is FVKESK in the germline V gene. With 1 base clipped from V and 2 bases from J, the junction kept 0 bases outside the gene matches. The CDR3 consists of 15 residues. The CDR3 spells CASSQGTGGNTEAFF. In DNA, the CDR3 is TGTGCCAGCAGCCAAGGGACAGGGGGCAACACTGAAGCTTTCTTT.

The CDR3: CASSLEGDIQYF. CDR3 bases: TGTGCCAGCAGCTTGGAAGGGGACATTCAGTACTTC. The J gene is TRBJ2-4, the V gene TRBV5-6; tentatively, D is TRBD1 (5 bases). V dropped 0 bases and J dropped 8 bases, with 6 bases sitting between them. This CDR3 is built from 12 residues. Germline V gives CDR1 SGHDT, CDR2 YYEEEE.

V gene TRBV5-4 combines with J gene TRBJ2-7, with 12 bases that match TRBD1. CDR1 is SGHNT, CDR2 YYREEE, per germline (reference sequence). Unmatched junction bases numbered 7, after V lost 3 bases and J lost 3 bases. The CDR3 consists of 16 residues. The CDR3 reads CASSSEGTGGYYEQYF. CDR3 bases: TGTGCCAGCAGCTCGGAGGGGACAGGGGGCTACTACGAGCAGTACTTC.

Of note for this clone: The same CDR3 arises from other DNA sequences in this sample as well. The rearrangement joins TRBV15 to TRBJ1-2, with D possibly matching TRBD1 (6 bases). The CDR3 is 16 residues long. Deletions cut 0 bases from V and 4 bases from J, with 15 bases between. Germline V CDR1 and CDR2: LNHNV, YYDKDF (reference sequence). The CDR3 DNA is TGTGCCACCAGCAGAGATCTAGGCGGACAGCCCTATGGCTACACCTTC. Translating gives CATSRDLGGQPYGYTF. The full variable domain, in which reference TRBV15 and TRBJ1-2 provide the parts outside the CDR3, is DAMVIQNPRYQVTQFGKPVTLSCSQTLNHNVMYWYQQKSSQAPKLLFHYYDKDFNNEADTPDNFQSRRPNTSFCFLDIRSPGLGDTAMYLCATSRDLGGQPYGYTFGSGTRLTVV.

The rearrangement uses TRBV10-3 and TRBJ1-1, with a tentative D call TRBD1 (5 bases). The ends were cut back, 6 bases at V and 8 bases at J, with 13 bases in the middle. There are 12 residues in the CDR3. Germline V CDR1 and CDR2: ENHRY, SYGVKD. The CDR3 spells CAISGGTPEAFF. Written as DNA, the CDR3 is TGTGCCATCAGCGGAGGGACGCCAGAAGCTTTCTTT.

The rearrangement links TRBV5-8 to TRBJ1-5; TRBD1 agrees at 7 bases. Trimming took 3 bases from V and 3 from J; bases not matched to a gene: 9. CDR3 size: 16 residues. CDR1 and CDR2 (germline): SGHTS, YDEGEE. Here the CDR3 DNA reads TGTGCCAGCAGCTCCCGACAGGGAGTGAACAATCAGCCCCAGCATTTT. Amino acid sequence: CASSSRQGVNNQPQHF.

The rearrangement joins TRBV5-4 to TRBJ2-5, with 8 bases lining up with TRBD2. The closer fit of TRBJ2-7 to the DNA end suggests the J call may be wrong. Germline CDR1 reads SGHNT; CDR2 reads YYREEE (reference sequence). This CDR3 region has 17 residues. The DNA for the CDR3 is TGTGCCAGCAGCCCCCGACCCTCTCTAGCGGGCACCTACGAGCAGTACTTC. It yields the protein CASSPRPSLAGTYEQYF.

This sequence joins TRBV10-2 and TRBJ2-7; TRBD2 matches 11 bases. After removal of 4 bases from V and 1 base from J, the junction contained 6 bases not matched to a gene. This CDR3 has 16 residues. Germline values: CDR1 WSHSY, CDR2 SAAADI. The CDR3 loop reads CASSVILAGDSYEQYF. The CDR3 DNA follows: TGCGCCAGCAGTGTCATACTAGCGGGGGATTCCTACGAGCAGTACTTC.

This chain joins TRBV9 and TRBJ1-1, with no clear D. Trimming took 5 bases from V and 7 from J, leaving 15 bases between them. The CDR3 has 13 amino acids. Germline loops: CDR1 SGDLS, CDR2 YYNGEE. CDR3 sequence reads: CASSPRTGVEAFF. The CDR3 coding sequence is TGTGCCAGCAGTCCTAGAACCGGAGTTGAAGCTTTCTTT.

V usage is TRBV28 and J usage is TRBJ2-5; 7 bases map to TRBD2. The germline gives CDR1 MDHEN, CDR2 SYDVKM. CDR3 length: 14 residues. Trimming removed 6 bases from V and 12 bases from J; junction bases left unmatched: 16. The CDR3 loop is CASSLGGTSDREYF. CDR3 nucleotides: TGTGCCAGCAGCCTCGGGGGAACTAGCGATCGGGAGTACTTC.

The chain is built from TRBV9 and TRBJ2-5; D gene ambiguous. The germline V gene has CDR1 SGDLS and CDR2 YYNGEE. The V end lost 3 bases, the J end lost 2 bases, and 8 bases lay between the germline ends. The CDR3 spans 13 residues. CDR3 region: CASSAQNQETQYF. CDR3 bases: TGTGCCAGCAGCGCACAGAATCAAGAGACCCAGTACTTC.

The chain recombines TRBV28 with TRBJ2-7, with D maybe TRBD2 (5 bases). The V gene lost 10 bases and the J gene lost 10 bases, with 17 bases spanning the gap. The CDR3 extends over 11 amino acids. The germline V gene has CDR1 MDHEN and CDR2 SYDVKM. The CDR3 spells CATEYPGNQYF. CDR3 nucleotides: TGTGCCACCGAGTACCCGGGGAATCAGTACTTC. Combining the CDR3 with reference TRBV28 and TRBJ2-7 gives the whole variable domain DVKVTQSSRYLVKRTGEKVFLECVQDMDHENMFWYRQDPGLGLRLIYFSYDVKMKEKGDIPEGYSVSREKKERFSLILESASTNQTSMYLCATEYPGNQYFGPGTRLTVT.